The T cell receptor beta chain described here comes from a study of blood T cells in healthy people across ages (dated by TCRdb to the mid-2010s). General notes on the study: In model experiments, template switching captured roughly one uniquely barcoded TCR beta cDNA molecule for every two T cells. The study measured age-related changes in TCR beta repertoire diversity using deep sequencing normalized with unique cDNA molecular identifiers. To avoid experimental bias, donors of different ages were randomly spread across the sequencing lanes. Donors were grouped into four age groups: young (average approximately 16 years), middle-aged (under 40), aged (about 60) and long-lived (just over 80). Two additional independent replicas of 1 million unique cDNA reads from the same blood draw were analyzed for two donors (one aged 18 to 29 and one aged 80 or older).

What the research found in general, with its limitations: Since profiling was done on bulk unsorted PBMCs, naive and antigen-experienced compartments could not be conclusively compared. Estimates of total diversity from one million sequenced T cells were regarded as lower bounds and underestimates. Compared with the aged group, the long-lived group had more naive CD4+ T cells, fewer expanded clones and increased TCR diversity, a pattern suggesting age selection. A strong correlation was found between observed TCR beta diversity and the percentage of naive T cells measured by flow cytometry. The CMV infection status of donors was not known, potentially confounding age-related changes in expanded clonotypes. Observed TCR beta diversity per million T cells fell roughly linearly with age, and a significant reduction was already apparent by age around 44.

The method was 5' RACE. Sequencing was carried out with an Illumina HiSeq 2500. A second PCR of about 7 to 12 cycles was performed with a sample-barcoded 5' primer and a J-beta primer mix. A unique molecular identifier was introduced onto each TCR beta cDNA molecule by a template-switch 5' adaptor carrying 12 random nucleotides. Each sample yielded at least 2.5 million CDR3-containing paired-end reads. First-strand cDNA synthesis was performed from all RNA using the Mint cDNA synthesis kit, with priming by a TRBC-specific oligonucleotide. After uracil-DNA glycosylase treatment, a first 18-cycle PCR used universal primers M1SS and BC2_uni_R on all cDNA. The authors' analysis ran thus. Normalization of each sample was performed by random selection of 1 million high-quality reads, each carrying a distinct molecular identifier. Reads with shared molecular identifiers were discarded instead of being binned into consensus sequences. MiTCR, with a Q25 quality threshold and the strictest error-elimination algorithm, was used for CDR3 identification, clonotype clustering and error correction. A nonparametric unseen species model with Euler transformation was used to estimate a lower bound on total TCR beta diversity. Using fastp at Q25 and MiXCR, TCRdb reprocessed the public reads and kept productive beta chains. Every CDR3 protein is listed once, alongside the most common genes and DNA of its rows. TCRdb, not the authors, supplied the V and J calls. The sample table lists about 780,000 distinct CDR3 sequences, about half of them with a count of one. The ten largest make up 15% to 20% of the sample.

Turning to this clonotype: Its target antigen remains unknown. Base-call qualities are not available, and no considerably larger clone is one nucleotide away.

The CDR3 sequence holds 14 residues, the cysteine and phenylalanine included. The kept DNA is CDR3 alone, 42 bases in frame from the first base. Per the germline V gene, SGHRS is the CDR1 and YFSETQ is the CDR2. V and J lose 2 bases and 6 bases, and a span of 13 bases separates them. The 39 donors, aged about 6 to 100 years, were systemically healthy Caucasian individuals from Russia. Each donor gave ten milliliters of peripheral blood, collected into EDTA-treated Vacutainer tubes. Ficoll-Paque density-gradient centrifugation was used to isolate PBMCs, with at least 6 million obtained per sample. Total RNA, at least 5 micrograms per sample, was extracted from PBMCs with Trizol reagent. For every donor, flow cytometry on a PBMC aliquot measured the percentage of naive CD45RAhigh/CD27high T cells.

The receptor was derived from a man of 80 years or more in good health. The chain is made from TRBV5-1 and TRBJ2-3; 6 matching bases give a weak D call of TRBD2. Sequences were obtained from blood. The nucleotide sequence reads as follows: TGCGCCAGCAGCTTAGGCGGGAAAAGGGATACGCAGTATTTT. This encodes CASSLGGKRDTQYF.